A single sample is the source of the 10 T cell receptor beta chains below, sequenced in a study of T cells of healthy individuals. TCRdb re-analysed the 5' RACE reads in MiXCR, keeping a single row per CDR3 protein. The sample yields 53,000 or so distinct CDR3 sequences, roughly 14% seen once. These receptors originate from a human donor in good health.

This clonotype was observed many times. Here the CDR3 DNA reads TGTGCCAGCAGTAAGGGACTAGCGGGTGTAAATGAGCAGTTCTTC. Amino acid sequence: CASSKGLAGVNEQFF. The rearrangement links TRBV7-2 to TRBJ2-1, with 12 bases fitting TRBD2. Per the germline V gene, CDR1 is SGHTA and CDR2 is FQGNSA. The CDR3 runs 15 residues. Germline trimming cut 6 bases from V and 7 bases from J; bases unmatched to any gene: 7.

This clonotype showed up many times. This sequence joins TRBV20-1 and TRBJ1-2; D ambiguous. CDR1 DFQATT and CDR2 SNEGSKA come from the germline V gene (reference sequence). V was pared by 3 bases and J by 4 bases, with 6 bases between. The CDR3 is 11 residues long. The CDR3 reads CSARLVYGYTF. The DNA for the CDR3 is TGCAGTGCTAGGCTCGTCTATGGCTACACCTTC.

This clonotype was counted many times. Here the CDR3 reads CSVDGTSGNSYEQYF. CDR3 coding DNA: TGCAGCGTTGACGGGACTAGCGGGAACTCCTACGAGCAGTACTTC. The V and J genes are TRBV29-1 and TRBJ2-7; TRBD2 matches 13 bases. After removal of 3 bases from V and 0 bases from J, the junction contained 2 bases not matched to a gene. The CDR3 totals 15 residues. CDR1 SQVTM and CDR2 ANQGSEA come from the germline V gene.

DNA of the CDR3: TGTGCCAGCAGCCGCGGACAGGCCGATGGCTACACCTTC. It yields the protein CASSRGQADGYTF. This rearrangement joins TRBV5-6 to TRBJ1-2, with 7 bases matching TRBD1. CDR3 size: 13 residues. CDR1 and CDR2 from the germline V gene are SGHDT and YYEEEE. Trimming at V came to 4 bases and at J to 6 bases, leaving 6 bases not matched to a gene. The full variable domain, its missing parts supplied by reference TRBV5-6 and TRBJ1-2, is DAGVTQSPTHLIKTRGQQVTLRCSPKSGHDTVSWYQQALGQGPQFIFQYYEEEERQRGNFPDRFSGHQFPNYSSELNVNALLLGDSALYLCASSRGQADGYTFGSGTRLTVV.

The chain joins TRBV6-1 to TRBJ2-3; the D gene could be TRBD1 or TRBD2 (5 bases each). CDR1 is MNHNS and CDR2 is SASEGT in the germline V gene. CDR3 length: 15 residues. V was trimmed by 2 bases and J by 3 bases, leaving 12 bases between them. CDR3 sequence reads: CASSERSWGTDTQYF. The CDR3 nucleotides read TGTGCCAGCAGTGAACGATCTTGGGGGACAGATACGCAGTATTTT.

At least ten counts were recorded for this clonotype. The chain is built from TRBV19 and TRBJ2-7; the match to TRBD1 covers 9 bases. Germline assignment: CDR1 LNHDA and CDR2 SQIVND (reference sequence). The CDR3 covers 15 residues. V was clipped by 3 bases and J by 2 bases; unmatched bases: 5. This chain's CDR3 is CASSIRGQGAYEQYF. Here the CDR3 DNA reads TGTGCCAGTAGTATTCGGGGACAGGGCGCCTACGAGCAGTACTTC. Full variable domain (remainder filled in from reference TRBV19 and TRBJ2-7): DGGITQSPKYLFRKEGQNVTLSCEQNLNHDAMYWYRQDPGQGLRLIYYSQIVNDFQKGDIAEGYSVSREKKESFPLTVTSAQKNPTAFYLCASSIRGQGAYEQYFGPGTRLTVT.

This clonotype occurred many times. V and J are TRBV4-3 and TRBJ1-5; no clear D gene. CDR3 length equals 15 residues. Germline V lookup: CDR1 LGHNA, CDR2 YSLEER. V was cut by 0 bases and J by 6 bases, with 12 bases left in between. The CDR3 spells CASSQDSVLSQPQHF. In nucleotides, the CDR3 is TGCGCCAGCAGCCAAGATTCGGTCCTCAGTCAGCCCCAGCATTTT.

This clonotype showed up just a few times. The chain is built from TRBV9 and TRBJ2-1, with D perhaps matching TRBD2 (6 bases). Per the germline V gene, CDR1 is SGDLS and CDR2 is YYNGEE. CDR3 size: 12 residues. The germline V and J ends were trimmed by 4 bases and 13 bases, with 15 bases remaining between them. DNA for the CDR3: TGTGCCAGCAGCCCCGGAGGGGAGCTCCAGTTCTTC. Translation: CASSPGGELQFF. The whole variable domain, filled in from reference TRBV9 and TRBJ2-1, reads DSGVTQTPKHLITATGQRVTLRCSPRSGDLSVYWYQQSLDQGLQFLIQYYNGEERAKGNILERFSAQQFPDLHSELNLSSLELGDSALYFCASSPGGELQFFGPGTRLTVL.

This clonotype has ten or more counts. The chain carries TRBV6-5 and TRBJ1-1; no reliable D call. CDR1 is MNHEY, CDR2 SVGAGI, per germline. V was shortened by 4 bases and J by 7 bases, with 16 bases between the two germline ends. The CDR3 runs 14 residues. The CDR3 DNA reads TGTGCCAGCAGTTCACTTATAAACGGAATTGAAGCTTTCTTT. This encodes CASSSLINGIEAFF.

This clonotype appeared many times. The chain employs TRBV7-9 and TRBJ1-1; tentatively, D is TRBD1 (5 bases). V shed 1 base and J shed 3 bases, with 12 bases lying between them. CDR1 and CDR2 from the germline V gene are SEHNR and FQNEAQ (reference sequence). This CDR3 is built from 15 residues. CDR3 bases: TGTGCCAGCAGCTTAGAGGGGCCGCGGGACACTGAAGCTTTCTTT. It yields the protein CASSLEGPRDTEAFF. Complete variable domain (other parts from reference TRBV7-9 and TRBJ1-1): DTGVSQNPRHKITKRGQNVTFRCDPISEHNRLYWYRQTLGQGPEFLTYFQNEAQLEKSRLLSDRFSAERPKGSFSTLEIQRTEQGDSAMYLCASSLEGPRDTEAFFGQGTRLTVV.